This T cell receptor (beta chain) is drawn from a study of T cells after yellow fever vaccination. In the study overall: For low cell numbers, libraries were made with SMART-Seq v4 Ultra Low Input. Study-level findings and limits: Once the booster was given, most primary-vaccination clones reappeared, at more than 95% for CD4 and approximately 88% for CD8. A secondary response was less intense yet reached its peak sooner, at day 5 versus 15.

5'RACE template switching added a universal primer site and UMIs to TCR cDNA. TCRdb re-analysed the 5' RACE reads in MiXCR, keeping a single row per CDR3 protein. In the table there are approximately 580,000 distinct CDR3 sequences, 17% of which are singletons. With 3 bases clipped from V and 4 bases from J, the junction kept 9 bases outside the gene matches. Germline assignment: CDR1 MNHEY and CDR2 SMNVEV (reference sequence). This CDR3 has 16 amino acids. About this clonotype: Its antigen remains unknown.

J is TRBJ2-1 and V is TRBV27, with 7 bases fitting TRBD1. The sample was PBMCs, taken about 5 days after the first yellow fever vaccination. The TCR sequence derives from a man aged 18 to 29 who received the YFV17D yellow fever vaccine. CDR3 bases: TGTGCCAGCAGTTTTATAGGGGGCGCGGGTTACAATGAGCAGTTCTTC. This gives the protein CASSFIGGAGYNEQFF.